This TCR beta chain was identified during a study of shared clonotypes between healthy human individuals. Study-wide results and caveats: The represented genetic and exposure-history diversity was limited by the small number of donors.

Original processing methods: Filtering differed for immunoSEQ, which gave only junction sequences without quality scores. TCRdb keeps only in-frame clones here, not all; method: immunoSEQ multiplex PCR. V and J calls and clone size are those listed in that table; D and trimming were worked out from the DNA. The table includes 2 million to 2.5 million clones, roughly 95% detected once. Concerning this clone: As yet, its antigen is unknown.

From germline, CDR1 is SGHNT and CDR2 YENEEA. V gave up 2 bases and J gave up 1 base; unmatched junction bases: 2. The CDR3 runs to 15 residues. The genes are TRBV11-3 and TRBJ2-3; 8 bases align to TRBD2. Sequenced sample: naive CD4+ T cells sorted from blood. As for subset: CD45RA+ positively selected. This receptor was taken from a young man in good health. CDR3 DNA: TGTGCCAGCAGCTTATTCGGGGGGGGCACAGATACGCAGTATTTT. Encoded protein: CASSLFGGGTDTQYF.